Below are 31 T cell receptor beta chains sequenced from a single sample in a study of beta chain features in type 1 diabetes. Study-wide points: Moderately but significantly shorter TCRB CDR3s were found in Type 1 diabetes patients in all four CD4+ subsets.

Expressed TCRB transcripts were sequenced, since all the RNA that had been isolated was reverse transcribed. Repertoires were generated with immunoSEQ multiplex PCR, while TCRdb's copy carries only in-frame clones and drops some. The table shows 600,000 or so clones, with around 12% occurring only once. No antigen is known for these receptors. Input material: naive CD4+ T cells from blood. Every receptor here comes from a young man with type 1 diabetes.

In its sample, this clone was seen a few times. This chain uses TRBV18 with TRBJ2-1, with TRBD1 identical over 7 bases. V lost 0 bases, J lost 10 bases, and 6 bases stayed unmatched. Germline loops: CDR1 KGHSH, CDR2 LQKENI. The CDR3 runs to 14 residues. The CDR3 sequence is CASSPPDDRDEQFF. The CDR3 DNA follows: TGTGCCAGCTCACCACCCGACGACAGGGACGAGCAGTTCTTC.

This clone was detected a few times. The CDR3: CASSPGPPPLHF. For the CDR3, the DNA is TGTGCCAGCAGCCCTGGGCCCCCACCCCTCCACTTT. The gene calls are TRBV7-2 and TRBJ1-6; D unclear. Germline assignment: CDR1 SGHTA and CDR2 FQGNSA. The ends were cut back, 5 bases at V and 11 bases at J, with 10 bases in the middle. The CDR3 totals 12 residues. Filled out from reference TRBV7-2 and TRBJ1-6, the complete variable domain reads GAGVSQSPSNKVTEKGKDVELRCDPISGHTALYWYRQSLGQGLEFLIYFQGNSAPDKSGLPSDRFSAERTGGSVSTLTIQRTQQEDSAVYLCASSPGPPPLHFGNGTRLTVT.

In its sample, this clone was seen a few times. The genes are TRBV29-1 and TRBJ1-1; 8 nucleotides line up with TRBD1. The CDR3 has 13 amino acids. The junction had 5 bases not matched to a gene; V was cut back by 0 bases and J by 8 bases. Germline CDR1 is SQVTM and CDR2 is ANQGSEA. Written as DNA, the CDR3 is TGCAGCGTTGAAGATCGGGGACAGGCAGAAGCTTTCTTT. This translates into CSVEDRGQAEAFF. The full variable domain, rest sourced from reference TRBV29-1 and TRBJ1-1, is SAVISQKPSRDICQRGTSLTIQCQVDSQVTMMFWYRQQPGQSLTLIATANQGSEATYESGFVIDKFPISRPNLTFSTLTVSNMSPEDSSIYLCSVEDRGQAEAFFGQGTRLTVV.

This clone turned up a few times. The rearrangement joins TRBV7-8 to TRBJ2-7, with unresolved D. The CDR3 is 14 residues long. V lost 5 bases and J 4 bases, leaving 15 bases between the germline ends. The V gene's germline CDR1 is SGHVS and CDR2 FQNEAQ. For the CDR3, the DNA is TGTGCCAGCAGCCTGATGCAGTGGGAATACGAGCAGTACTTC. As protein: CASSLMQWEYEQYF.

This clone was observed a handful of times. Other DNA sequences from this sample encode an identical CDR3 as well. This chain uses TRBV10-1 with TRBJ2-6; no definite D call. This CDR3 spans 14 amino acids. V lost 2 bases to trimming and J lost 1 base, with 3 bases between them. Looked up from germline, CDR1 is WNHNN and CDR2 is SYGVQD (reference sequence). As DNA, the CDR3 is TGCGCCAGCAGTGAGGGATCTGGGGCCAACGTCCTGACTTTC. Residues: CASSEGSGANVLTF.

This clone showed up just a few times. The rearrangement joins TRBV6-4 to TRBJ2-1; D possibly corresponds to TRBD1 (6 bases). V lost 6 bases and J lost 3, with 15 bases in between. Per germline, CDR1 MRHNA and CDR2 SNTAGT. The CDR3 runs to 15 residues. CDR3: CASSPQGSDYNEQFF. The DNA for the CDR3 is TGTGCCAGCAGCCCCCAGGGGTCCGACTACAATGAGCAGTTCTTC.

This clone has just a few counts. The gene calls are TRBV2 and TRBJ2-6, with D hard to call. Per germline, CDR1 SNHLY and CDR2 FYNNEI. The CDR3 extends over 16 amino acids. V lost 5 bases and J 0 bases, leaving 11 bases between the germline ends. This chain's CDR3 is CASSNRRNSGANVLTF. For the CDR3, the DNA is TGTGCCAGCAGTAACCGACGGAACTCTGGGGCCAACGTCCTGACTTTC.

CDR3 in amino acids: CASSRGTNTLSDTQYF. As DNA, the CDR3 is TGTGCCAGCAGTCGCGGGACCAATACATTATCAGATACGCAGTATTTT. This sequence joins TRBV2 and TRBJ2-3; a weak D match, TRBD2 (6 bases). The CDR3 totals 16 residues. Trimming removed 5 bases from V and 4 bases from J, with 19 bases in between. Germline CDR1 SNHLY, CDR2 FYNNEI.

This clone was observed a handful of times. The V gene is TRBV2, the J gene TRBJ1-5; no clear D gene. Germline CDR1 is SNHLY and CDR2 is FYNNEI. The CDR3 runs to 14 residues. V lost 2 bases, J lost 3 bases, and 8 bases lay in between. DNA for the CDR3: TGTGCCAGCAGTGAACGGAGTTTCAATCAGCCCCAGCATTTT. This codes for CASSERSFNQPQHF.

The chain uses TRBV19 and TRBJ2-2; no definite D call. Trimming removed 7 bases at V and 2 bases at J, with 17 bases between. The CDR3 is 16 residues long. Germline CDR1 is LNHDA and CDR2 is SQIVND (reference sequence). The CDR3: CASTLGRMFNTGELFF. CDR3 DNA: TGTGCCAGTACCCTAGGAAGGATGTTCAACACCGGGGAGCTGTTTTTT.

V usage is TRBV7-2 and J usage is TRBJ2-1; 7 bases match TRBD1. The V gene end was trimmed by 1 base and the J gene end by 12 bases; junction bases not matched to a gene: 12. The CDR3 is 15 residues long. Germline assignment: CDR1 SGHTA and CDR2 FQGNSA. The CDR3 spells CASSLGQGPSRGQFF. The CDR3 DNA follows: TGTGCCAGCAGCTTAGGACAGGGTCCCTCTCGGGGGCAGTTCTTC.

This clone was counted a few times. The sample has other DNA sequences that encode this CDR3 too. The chain has TRBV28 and TRBJ2-7; 7 bases fit TRBD1. Unmatched junction bases numbered 8, after V lost 6 bases and J lost 0 bases. Germline CDR1 and CDR2: MDHEN and SYDVKM. The CDR3 is 15 residues long. The CDR3 loop reads CASSLPGQSSYEQYF. The DNA for the CDR3 is TGTGCCAGCAGCCTCCCGGGACAGAGCTCCTACGAGCAGTACTTC.

The chain recombines TRBV2 with TRBJ2-3; D may be TRBD1 (5 bases). The germline V gene encodes CDR1 SNHLY and CDR2 FYNNEI. V was clipped by 7 bases and J by 4 bases, with 12 bases between them. The CDR3 consists of 13 residues. Here the CDR3 reads CASNKDRSDTQYF. The CDR3 coding sequence is TGTGCCAGCAACAAAGACAGATCAGATACGCAGTATTTT.

This clone was detected only a few times. The sample carries other DNA sequences with the same CDR3. The chain employs TRBV29-1 and TRBJ1-5, with D maybe TRBD1 (6 bases). The V end lost 4 bases, the J end lost 3 bases, and 10 bases lay between the germline ends. Germline V lookup: CDR1 SQVTM, CDR2 ANQGSEA. This CDR3 comprises 13 residues. The CDR3 nucleotides are TGCAGCGTTGGAGGGGGAAACAATCAGCCCCAGCATTTT. Amino acids: CSVGGGNNQPQHF.

A note on this clone: Other nucleotide sequences in the sample specify the same CDR3. The rearrangement joins TRBV9 to TRBJ1-6; D gene ambiguous. The CDR3 contains 15 residues. Trimming removed 2 bases at V and 0 bases at J, with 6 bases between. Per the germline V gene, CDR1 is SGDLS and CDR2 is YYNGEE. The CDR3 loop reads CASSVGSSYNSPLHF. The CDR3 DNA sequence: TGTGCCAGCAGCGTTGGGAGCTCCTATAATTCACCCCTCCACTTT.

This clone was seen more than once but under ten times. V usage is TRBV7-9 and J usage is TRBJ2-2; tentative D call: TRBD1 (5 bases). This CDR3 region has 13 residues. The V gene lost 5 bases and the J gene lost 6 bases, with 10 bases spanning the gap. Germline loops: CDR1 SEHNR, CDR2 FQNEAQ (reference sequence). CDR3 protein: CASSPEGAGELFF. CDR3 nucleotide sequence: TGTGCCAGCAGCCCAGAAGGGGCCGGGGAGCTGTTTTTT. The full variable domain, rest sourced from reference TRBV7-9 and TRBJ2-2, is DTGVSQNPRHKITKRGQNVTFRCDPISEHNRLYWYRQTLGQGPEFLTYFQNEAQLEKSRLLSDRFSAERPKGSFSTLEIQRTEQGDSAMYLCASSPEGAGELFFGEGSRLTVL.

This clone was seen only a few times. This CDR3 is CASSLSGRASYEQYF. CDR3 in DNA: TGTGCCAGCAGTTTATCCGGCAGGGCTTCCTACGAGCAGTACTTC. The chain uses TRBV27 and TRBJ2-7; possible D gene TRBD1, 5 bases. Germline V lookup: CDR1 MNHEY, CDR2 SMNVEV (reference sequence). Deletions cut 0 bases from V and 1 base from J, with 10 bases between. The CDR3 has 15 residues.

This chain links TRBV30 with TRBJ1-5, with D tentatively TRBD1 (5 bases). Germline V gives CDR1 GTSNPN, CDR2 SVGIG (reference sequence). The CDR3 is made up of 15 amino acids. The germline V and J ends were trimmed by 1 base and 2 bases, with 12 bases remaining between them. CDR3 sequence reads: CAWSGNVGGNQPQHF. The CDR3 DNA reads TGTGCCTGGAGTGGCAACGTGGGGGGCAATCAGCCCCAGCATTTT.

This chain connects TRBV18 to TRBJ2-1; 9 nucleotides match TRBD1. V lost 6 bases, J lost 8 bases, and 11 bases stayed unmatched. This CDR3 contains 15 residues. Germline CDR1 reads KGHSH; CDR2 reads LQKENI. DNA for the CDR3: TGTGCCAGCTCCCGGGACAGGGCCGGGAGCGATGAGCAGTTCTTC. The encoded protein is CASSRDRAGSDEQFF.

This clone was seen only a few times. The genes are TRBV25-1 and TRBJ1-5; tentative D call: TRBD1 (5 bases). Germline CDR1 is MGHDK and CDR2 is SYGVNS. The CDR3 covers 16 residues. V dropped 4 bases and J dropped 2 bases, with 15 bases sitting between them. CDR3 nucleotide sequence: TGTGCCAGCAGTGCCCCCGGGGGGAACGGCAATCAGCCCCAGCATTTT. Translation: CASSAPGGNGNQPQHF.

The V and J genes are TRBV5-1 and TRBJ1-6, with 8 bases identical to TRBD1. The CDR3 has 17 amino acids. The junction had 13 bases not matched to a gene; V was cut back by 5 bases and J by 6 bases. Germline values: CDR1 SGHRS, CDR2 YFSETQ. The CDR3 is CASRYDRGLRLNSPLHF. The CDR3 DNA reads as TGCGCCAGCAGATACGACAGGGGATTGCGACTTAATTCACCCCTCCACTTT.

The chain couples TRBV6-1 to TRBJ1-5; D is uncertain. Trimming removed 1 base from V and 6 bases from J, with 10 bases in between. Germline lookup yields CDR1 MNHNS and CDR2 SASEGT. The CDR3 contains 14 residues. The CDR3 nucleotides are TGTGCCAGCAGTGAAGGCGCAGGCGGTCAGCCCCAGCATTTT. Amino acids: CASSEGAGGQPQHF.

The sample holds a few counts of this clone. The rearrangement links TRBV2 to TRBJ1-4; weak D call: TRBD1 (5 bases). Germline V lookup: CDR1 SNHLY, CDR2 FYNNEI. Trimming shortened V by 6 bases and J by 4 bases, and 6 bases separated the two germline ends. The CDR3 covers 12 residues. The CDR3 loop is CASRGDNEKLFF. CDR3 DNA: TGTGCCAGCAGGGGGGATAATGAAAAACTGTTTTTT.

J is TRBJ2-7 and V is TRBV28; TRBD1 matches 7 bases. Germline V gene sequence: CDR1 MDHEN, CDR2 SYDVKM. J lost 0 bases, V lost 6 bases, and 5 bases had no gene match. The CDR3 is 14 amino acids. CDR3 sequence reads: CASSRRQGSYEQYF. The CDR3 bases are TGTGCCAGCAGCCGTAGACAGGGCTCCTACGAGCAGTACTTC.

This clone was seen a handful of times. This chain links TRBV30 with TRBJ2-7; D not resolved. Germline values: CDR1 GTSNPN, CDR2 SVGIG (reference sequence). This CDR3 is built from 12 residues. Trimming removed 1 base at V and 6 bases at J, with 10 bases between. DNA for the CDR3: TGTGCCTGGAGTGATCTAATGGGCGAGCAGTACTTC. This gives the protein CAWSDLMGEQYF.

The chain has TRBV19 and TRBJ1-1; tentatively, D is TRBD1 (5 bases). The V end lost 11 bases, the J end lost 0 bases, and 16 bases lay between the germline ends. The germline CDR1 and CDR2 sequences are LNHDA and SQIVND (reference sequence). There are 14 residues in the CDR3. The CDR3 nucleotides are TGTGCCGCTCGGGACGGAAGTATGAACACTGAAGCTTTCTTT. This gives the protein CAARDGSMNTEAFF.

This clone occurred a few times. The V and J genes are TRBV7-9 and TRBJ1-5; TRBD1 matches 12 bases. V shed 5 bases and J 6 bases; nucleotides not matched to a gene: 5. The germline V gene has CDR1 SEHNR and CDR2 FQNEAQ (reference sequence). The length of the CDR3 is 15 residues. CDR3 sequence reads: CASSPGQGAGQPQHF. CDR3 nucleotide sequence: TGTGCCAGCAGCCCGGGACAGGGGGCCGGTCAGCCCCAGCATTTT.

This clone has just a few counts. Other DNA sequences from this sample encode an identical CDR3 as well. The chain employs TRBV5-1 and TRBJ1-2; D is possibly TRBD1 (5 bases). Germline CDR1 and CDR2: SGHRS and YFSETQ. Trimming took off 3 bases at V and 4 bases at J, with 10 bases between the two ends. CDR3 length: 13 residues. This chain's CDR3 is CASSSREGYGYTF. CDR3 DNA sequence: TGCGCCAGCAGCTCCAGGGAGGGCTATGGCTACACCTTC.

This clone was counted a few times. The genes are TRBV7-2 and TRBJ2-7, with TRBD2 matching 9 bases. Looked up from germline, CDR1 is SGHTA and CDR2 is FQGNSA. V gave up 4 bases and J gave up 6 bases; unmatched junction bases: 13. The CDR3 is 16 residues long. The CDR3 coding sequence is TGTGCCAGCAGCTCAATAGCGGGACTAGCTTCAGGCGAGCAGTACTTC. Protein: CASSSIAGLASGEQYF. Full variable domain (remainder filled in from reference TRBV7-2 and TRBJ2-7): GAGVSQSPSNKVTEKGKDVELRCDPISGHTALYWYRQSLGQGLEFLIYFQGNSAPDKSGLPSDRFSAERTGGSVSTLTIQRTQQEDSAVYLCASSSIAGLASGEQYFGPGTRLTVT.

The rearrangement uses TRBV29-1 and TRBJ1-2, with D maybe TRBD1 (6 bases). CDR1 and CDR2 (germline): SQVTM, ANQGSEA. The CDR3 has 12 amino acids. The V end was cut by 4 bases, the J end by 8 bases, with 14 bases between. This CDR3 reads CSVGTGARGYTF. The CDR3 DNA sequence: TGCAGCGTTGGGACGGGGGCTAGGGGCTACACCTTC.

This clone was picked up a small number of times. V gene TRBV9 combines with J gene TRBJ1-3, with 10 bases fitting TRBD1. The CDR3 covers 17 residues. CDR1 is SGDLS and CDR2 is YYNGEE in the germline V gene. The V segment lost 0 bases and the J segment 4 bases; nucleotides outside the gene matches: 7. Written as DNA, the CDR3 is TGTGCCAGCAGCGTAGCTGGACAGGGGGTCGGAGGAAACACCATATATTTT. As protein: CASSVAGQGVGGNTIYF. Combining the CDR3 with reference TRBV9 and TRBJ1-3 gives the whole variable domain DSGVTQTPKHLITATGQRVTLRCSPRSGDLSVYWYQQSLDQGLQFLIQYYNGEERAKGNILERFSAQQFPDLHSELNLSSLELGDSALYFCASSVAGQGVGGNTIYFGEGSWLTVV.